These 18 T cell receptor beta chains were sequenced from one sample in a study of CD8 T cells in ankylosing spondylitis. TCRdb re-analysed the 5' RACE reads in MiXCR, keeping a single row per CDR3 protein. The sample includes roughly 150,000 distinct CDR3 sequences, more than 5.5% of them seen just once. The sequenced sample consisted of blood, either unsorted or a sorted T cell fraction (not recorded which). These receptors all come from a female donor with ankylosing spondylitis or in good health (not recorded which).

This clonotype has more than one count but fewer than ten. The rearrangement links TRBV7-6 to TRBJ2-2; the D gene is possibly TRBD2 (5 bases). The germline V and J ends were trimmed by 1 base and 5 bases, with 8 bases remaining between them. CDR3 length: 14 amino acids. From germline, CDR1 is SGHVS and CDR2 FNYEAQ. The CDR3: CASSLVSGTGELFF. The DNA of the CDR3 is TGTGCCAGCAGCTTAGTTTCGGGGACCGGGGAGCTGTTTTTT. Full variable domain (missing parts from reference TRBV7-6 and TRBJ2-2): GAGVSQSPRYKVTKRGQDVALRCDPISGHVSLYWYRQALGQGPEFLTYFNYEAQQDKSGLPNDRFSAERPEGSISTLTIQRTEQRDSAMYRCASSLVSGTGELFFGEGSRLTVL.

This clonotype was detected ten times or more. The chain combines TRBV4-2 with TRBJ2-2; a weak D match, TRBD1 (5 bases). Per the germline V gene, CDR1 is LGHNA and CDR2 is YNFKEQ. CDR3 length equals 15 residues. Trimming took 0 bases from V and 1 from J, leaving 6 bases between them. CDR3 amino acids: CASSQEGENTGELFF. The CDR3, as DNA: TGTGCCAGCAGCCAAGAAGGGGAGAACACCGGGGAGCTGTTTTTT.

This clonotype appeared a few times. This rearrangement joins TRBV20-1 to TRBJ2-6, with TRBD2 identical over 8 bases. Unmatched junction bases numbered 1, after V lost 6 bases and J lost 0 bases. Per the germline V gene, CDR1 is DFQATT and CDR2 is SNEGSKA (reference sequence). The CDR3 runs to 14 residues. The CDR3 bases are TGCAGTGCGGCGGGGGGCTCTGGGGCCAACGTCCTGACTTTC. Protein product: CSAAGGSGANVLTF.

This clonotype appeared many times. The rearrangement links TRBV10-3 to TRBJ2-1, with D unclear. Trimming shortened V by 8 bases and J by 5 bases, and 10 bases separated the two germline ends. Germline assignment: CDR1 ENHRY and CDR2 SYGVKD. The CDR3 totals 12 residues. The DNA of the CDR3 is TGTGCCATCGGTCTGGAGAACAATGAGCAGTTCTTC. This codes for CAIGLENNEQFF.

This clonotype was seen at least ten times. The chain uses TRBV9 and TRBJ2-3, with a tentative D call TRBD2 (6 bases). CDR1 is SGDLS and CDR2 is YYNGEE in the germline V gene. V lost 3 bases to trimming and J lost 4 bases, with 12 bases between them. This CDR3 is built from 14 residues. The CDR3 reads CASSGDSAADTQYF. The CDR3 bases are TGTGCCAGCAGCGGGGACTCCGCGGCAGATACGCAGTATTTT.

In this sample, this clonotype turned up many times. The chain has TRBV25-1 and TRBJ2-3; D ambiguous. Trimming removed 4 bases from V and 1 base from J, with 9 bases in between. The CDR3 extends over 14 amino acids. Germline loops: CDR1 MGHDK, CDR2 SYGVNS. Here the CDR3 DNA reads TGTGCCAGCAGTGGACCCCACCGCACAGATACGCAGTATTTT. Encoded protein: CASSGPHRTDTQYF.

This clonotype has ten or more counts. Here the CDR3 DNA reads TGTGCCAGCAGTCCCCGCGGACTAGCGGGGGGCACAGATACGCAGTATTTT. It is translated as CASSPRGLAGGTDTQYF. V is TRBV27 and J is TRBJ2-3; TRBD2 agrees at 13 bases. There are 17 residues in the CDR3. The junction had 6 bases not matched to a gene; V was cut back by 5 bases and J by 1 base. Germline CDR1 and CDR2: MNHEY and SMNVEV (reference sequence).

This clonotype was seen a few times. This could be a read error, since a much larger clone is one nucleotide away. The chain's CDR3 is CASSRVGQGADTQYF. The CDR3 DNA sequence: TGCGCCAGCAGCCGAGTTGGACAGGGGGCAGATACGCAGTATTTT. The chain joins TRBV4-1 to TRBJ2-3, with 10 bases lining up with TRBD1. The V gene end was trimmed by 4 bases and the J gene end by 4 bases; junction bases not matched to a gene: 5. Germline V gives CDR1 MGHRA, CDR2 YSYEKL. The CDR3 sequence is 15 residues long.

This clonotype was seen many times. This sequence joins TRBV6-5 and TRBJ1-1, with TRBD1 matching over 7 bases. J gave up 1 base and V 4 bases, and 9 bases lay outside the gene matches. There are 16 residues in the CDR3. The germline gives CDR1 MNHEY, CDR2 SVGAGI. CDR3 in DNA: TGTGCCAGCAGTTCCGCGACGGACAGGAAGAACACTGAAGCTTTCTTT. Translating gives CASSSATDRKNTEAFF.

There are many counts of this clonotype. V usage is TRBV5-1 and J usage is TRBJ1-4; D remains ambiguous. V was trimmed by 4 bases and J by 10 bases, leaving 17 bases between them. Germline lookup yields CDR1 SGHRS and CDR2 YFSETQ. The CDR3 has 14 amino acids. This CDR3 reads CASSTGAREPKLFF. In nucleotides, the CDR3 is TGCGCCAGCAGCACGGGAGCCCGGGAGCCAAAACTGTTTTTT.

The V and J genes are TRBV30 and TRBJ1-3; 8 nucleotides align to TRBD1. The CDR3 is 15 amino acids. Germline-derived CDR1 and CDR2 are GTSNPN and SVGIG (reference sequence). The trim removed 2 bases at V and 2 bases at J, leaving 5 bases unmatched. CDR3 amino acids: CAWSPPGGTGNTIYF. CDR3 coding DNA: TGTGCCTGGAGTCCCCCAGGGGGCACTGGAAACACCATATATTTT.

Many counts were recorded for this clonotype. The genes are TRBV5-1 and TRBJ1-1, with D possibly TRBD1 on 6 matching bases. The V gene lost 7 bases and the J gene lost 0 bases, with 13 bases spanning the gap. This CDR3 is 14 amino acids long. Germline V CDR1 and CDR2: SGHRS, YFSETQ. The CDR3, as DNA: TGCGCCAGCTGGAGGGACACCATGAACACTGAAGCTTTCTTT. This translates into CASWRDTMNTEAFF.

This clonotype was counted at least ten times. This chain joins TRBV12-3 or TRBV12-4 and TRBJ2-5, with D possibly being TRBD2 (6 bases). Trimming took off 5 bases at V and 2 bases at J, with 12 bases between the two ends. The CDR3 is made up of 14 amino acids. The CDR3 DNA reads as TGTGCCAGCAGTCCGGGACTGAATCAAGAGACCCAGTACTTC. As protein: CASSPGLNQETQYF.

This clonotype was counted at least ten times. The chain is built from TRBV5-4 and TRBJ2-1; 7 nucleotides agree with TRBD1. The CDR3 is made up of 15 amino acids. CDR1 and CDR2 (germline): SGHNT, YYREEE (reference sequence). V gave up 0 bases and J gave up 2 bases; unmatched junction bases: 2. CDR3: CASSLDRGAYNEQFF. The DNA of the CDR3 is TGTGCCAGCAGCTTGGACAGGGGCGCCTACAATGAGCAGTTCTTC.

This clonotype was seen ten or more times. CDR3 DNA: TGTGCCAGCAGCTTAGGACAGTTCTATGGCTACACCTTC. It yields the protein CASSLGQFYGYTF. The chain has TRBV13 and TRBJ1-2; D gene ambiguous. This CDR3 is built from 13 residues. Germline-derived CDR1 and CDR2 are PRHDT and FYEKMQ (reference sequence). Trimming removed 0 bases from V and 4 bases from J, with 6 bases in between.

This clonotype was detected a few times. V and J are TRBV5-1 and TRBJ2-7; 9 bases line up with TRBD1. V lost 6 bases to trimming and J lost 1 base; unmatched junction nucleotides: 8. Germline CDR1 and CDR2: SGHRS and YFSETQ. The CDR3 is 15 residues long. The CDR3 spells CASKLGTGPSYEQYF. CDR3 nucleotides: TGCGCCAGCAAACTTGGGACAGGGCCTTCCTACGAGCAGTACTTC. The full variable domain, its missing parts supplied by reference TRBV5-1 and TRBJ2-7, is KAGVTQTPRYLIKTRGQQVTLSCSPISGHRSVSWYQQTPGQGLQFLFEYFSETQRNKGNFPGRFSGRQFSNSRSEMNVSTLELGDSALYLCASKLGTGPSYEQYFGPGTRLTVT.

In its sample, this clonotype was seen many times. The chain links TRBV29-1 to TRBJ1-1; the match to TRBD1 covers 9 bases. V gave up 7 bases and J gave up 5 bases; unmatched junction bases: 8. CDR1 and CDR2 (germline): SQVTM, ANQGSEA. The CDR3 is made up of 13 amino acids. CDR3 bases: TGCAGCGGCTACAGGGGGCGCGGGACTGAAGCTTTCTTT. The encoded protein is CSGYRGRGTEAFF.

This clonotype appeared many times. The rearrangement links TRBV28 to TRBJ2-3; 7 bases are shared with TRBD1. Germline CDR1 MDHEN, CDR2 SYDVKM. The CDR3 runs to 15 residues. V lost 5 bases, J lost 2 bases, and 7 bases stayed unmatched. The CDR3 loop is CASSTPGQNTDTQYF. CDR3 DNA sequence: TGTGCCAGCAGTACTCCGGGACAGAACACAGATACGCAGTATTTT.